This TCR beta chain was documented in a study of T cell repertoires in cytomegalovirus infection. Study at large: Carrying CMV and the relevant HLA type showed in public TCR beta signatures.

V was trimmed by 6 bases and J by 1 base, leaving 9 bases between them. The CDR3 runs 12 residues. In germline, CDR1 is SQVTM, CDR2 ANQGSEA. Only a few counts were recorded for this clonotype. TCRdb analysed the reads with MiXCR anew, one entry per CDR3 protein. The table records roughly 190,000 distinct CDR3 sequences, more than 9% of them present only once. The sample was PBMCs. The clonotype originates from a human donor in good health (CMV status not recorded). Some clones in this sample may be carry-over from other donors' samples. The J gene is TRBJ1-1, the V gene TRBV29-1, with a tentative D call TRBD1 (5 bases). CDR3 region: CSVGHGNTEAFF. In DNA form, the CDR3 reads TGCAGCGTAGGACACGGGAACACTGAAGCTTTCTTT.